These 24 T cell receptor beta chains were sequenced from one sample in a study of T cell repertoires in cytomegalovirus infection. From the reads, TCRdb called clonotypes with MiXCR, one entry per CDR3 protein. The repertoire holds under 200,000 distinct CDR3 sequences, with about a tenth as singletons. The sequenced material came from PBMCs. These receptors all stem from a human donor in good health (CMV status not recorded). Some clones in this sample may be carry-over from other donors' samples.

The chain carries TRBV6-6 and TRBJ1-3; D not resolved. V lost 8 bases and J lost 4, with 9 bases in between. The V gene's germline CDR1 is MNHNY and CDR2 SVGAGI (reference sequence). CDR3 length: 12 residues. This chain's CDR3 is CASLKGGNTIYF. CDR3 nucleotide sequence: TGTGCCAGCCTTAAAGGCGGAAACACCATATATTTT.

This clonotype was detected ten times or more. The CDR3 nucleotides are TGCAGTGCTAGAAGGGAGGACAGGGCTTCCTACGAGCAGTACTTC. Protein product: CSARREDRASYEQYF. The chain employs TRBV20-1 and TRBJ2-7; TRBD1 matches 8 bases. CDR3 size: 15 residues. Per the germline V gene, CDR1 is DFQATT and CDR2 is SNEGSKA (reference sequence). The V segment lost 2 bases and the J segment 1 base; nucleotides outside the gene matches: 7.

The rearrangement joins TRBV3-1 to TRBJ2-6; D is unresolved. The CDR3 is 15 amino acids. The V gene's germline CDR1 is LGHDT and CDR2 YNNKEL (reference sequence). V dropped 1 base and J dropped 4 bases, with 8 bases sitting between them. CDR3 DNA: TGTGCCAGCAGCCAAGTTCCGGCGGGGGCCAACGTCCTGACTTTC. As protein: CASSQVPAGANVLTF.

In this sample, this clonotype turned up a few times. CDR3 residues: CASSGRWASVSDTQYF. Written as DNA, the CDR3 is TGTGCCAGCAGTGGCCGTTGGGCTAGCGTCTCAGATACGCAGTATTTT. This chain uses TRBV25-1 with TRBJ2-3; weak D call: TRBD2 (6 bases). V lost 4 bases to trimming and J lost 4 bases, with 18 bases between them. Germline values: CDR1 MGHDK, CDR2 SYGVNS. The CDR3 extends over 16 amino acids.

The gene calls are TRBV7-8 and TRBJ1-2; the D gene is possibly TRBD1 (5 bases). The V gene's germline CDR1 is SGHVS and CDR2 FQNEAQ. The CDR3 runs 13 residues. V lost 5 bases to trimming and J lost 8 bases, with 15 bases between them. The CDR3 DNA follows: TGTGCCAGCAGCCTCAGCGGAGGGGACGGCTACACCTTC. Translation: CASSLSGGDGYTF.

V and J are TRBV29-1 and TRBJ1-2, with D hard to call. The V and J ends lost 3 bases and 6 bases respectively, with 11 bases between them. Germline CDR1 and CDR2: SQVTM and ANQGSEA. The CDR3 runs to 12 residues. CDR3 in DNA: TGCAGCGTTGAGGTTACGGGGAATGGCTACACCTTC. Translating it yields CSVEVTGNGYTF.

V usage is TRBV5-6 and J usage is TRBJ1-5; unclear D gene. Germline CDR1 SGHDT, CDR2 YYEEEE. V lost 4 bases and J 5 bases, leaving 7 bases between the germline ends. The CDR3 length is 12 residues. CDR3 amino acids: CASSRPDQPQHF. CDR3 bases: TGTGCCAGCAGCAGACCTGATCAGCCCCAGCATTTT. The full variable domain, rest sourced from reference TRBV5-6 and TRBJ1-5, is DAGVTQSPTHLIKTRGQQVTLRCSPKSGHDTVSWYQQALGQGPQFIFQYYEEEERQRGNFPDRFSGHQFPNYSSELNVNALLLGDSALYLCASSRPDQPQHFGDGTRLSIL.

This sequence joins TRBV29-1 and TRBJ2-7; D possibly corresponds to TRBD1 (5 bases). Germline V gene lookup returns CDR1 SQVTM and CDR2 ANQGSEA. The CDR3 consists of 12 residues. Trimming cost V 4 bases and J 2 bases, with 9 bases left between them. The CDR3 is CSVVLGAYEQYF. DNA of the CDR3: TGCAGCGTTGTGTTAGGGGCCTACGAGCAGTACTTC.

With regard to this clonotype: An end of the junction differs from the germline gene, which may be a read error. V gene TRBV28 combines with J gene TRBJ2-7; TRBD1 matches at 7 bases. The CDR3 spans 15 residues. The germline gives CDR1 MDHEN, CDR2 SYDVKM. In DNA form, the CDR3 reads TGTGCCAGCAGTTCCGTCCGGACAGGATGGAACGAGCAGCACTTC. Protein sequence: CASSSVRTGWNEQHF.

The CDR3 DNA is TGCAGTGCTCGTCCGCGGGGATCCTACGAGCAGTACTTC. Translating it yields CSARPRGSYEQYF. This chain joins TRBV20-1 and TRBJ2-7; D may be TRBD2 (6 bases). V was cut by 5 bases and J by 1 base, with 12 bases left in between. The length of the CDR3 is 13 residues. Per germline, CDR1 DFQATT and CDR2 SNEGSKA (reference sequence).

In this sample, this clonotype turned up a few times. CDR3 residues: CASSPVPGRGGENIQYF. CDR3 DNA sequence: TGTGCCAGCAGTCCAGTCCCGGGGCGGGGGGGCGAAAACATTCAGTACTTC. The rearrangement links TRBV28 to TRBJ2-4, with 9 positions matching TRBD2. The CDR3 length is 17 residues. The germline gives CDR1 MDHEN, CDR2 SYDVKM. With V trimmed by 5 bases and J by 5 bases, 13 bases remained unmatched.

This clonotype was observed a handful of times. This chain joins TRBV5-5 and TRBJ2-7; 7 nucleotides match TRBD1. In germline, CDR1 is SGHKS, CDR2 YYEKEE (reference sequence). The CDR3 loop spans 14 amino acids. J was trimmed by 3 bases and V by 3 bases; bases with no gene match: 6. CDR3 region: CASSSPGTDYEQYF. The CDR3 region has the DNA TGTGCCAGCAGCTCCCCCGGGACAGACTACGAGCAGTACTTC. The full variable domain, completed using reference TRBV5-5 and TRBJ2-7, is DAGVTQSPTHLIKTRGQQVTLRCSPISGHKSVSWYQQVLGQGPQFIFQYYEKEERGRGNFPDRFSARQFPNYSSELNVNALLLGDSALYLCASSSPGTDYEQYFGPGTRLTVT.

A few counts support this clonotype. V and J are TRBV9 and TRBJ1-2; a weak D match, TRBD1 (5 bases). V shed 0 bases and J shed 7 bases, with 16 bases lying between them. Germline assignment: CDR1 SGDLS and CDR2 YYNGEE. This CDR3 is built from 15 residues. CDR3 coding DNA: TGTGCCAGCAGCGTAGAACAGGAGGCGCTGGGTGGCTACACCTTC. It codes for CASSVEQEALGGYTF.

In this sample, this clonotype turned up a few times. V usage is TRBV11-2 and J usage is TRBJ2-1, with no clear D. V gave up 1 base and J gave up 4 bases, with 8 bases separating them. Per the germline V gene, CDR1 is SGHAT and CDR2 is FQNNGV. The CDR3 runs to 14 residues. The CDR3 DNA reads TGTGCCAGCAGCTTAGCTGCGGAGTACAATGAGCAGTTCTTC. Translated: CASSLAAEYNEQFF.

In this sample, this clonotype turned up many times. V and J are TRBV28 and TRBJ2-3; 8 nucleotides match TRBD2. V trimming: 7 bases; J trimming: 2 bases; junction bases outside the gene matches: 17. This CDR3 has 18 residues. Germline-derived CDR1 and CDR2 are MDHEN and SYDVKM. The chain's CDR3 is CASIPNRLARTTTDTQYF. CDR3 sequence (DNA): TGTGCCAGCATCCCCAACAGACTAGCGAGAACGACCACAGATACGCAGTATTTT.

V usage is TRBV2 and J usage is TRBJ2-2; D ambiguous. V lost 1 base, J lost 1 base, and 1 base lay in between. Germline CDR1 SNHLY, CDR2 FYNNEI. The CDR3 consists of 13 residues. This CDR3 is CASSEENTGELFF. For the CDR3, the DNA is TGTGCCAGCAGTGAAGAGAACACCGGGGAGCTGTTTTTT.

The CDR3 is CASSLFISGANVLTF. CDR3 sequence (DNA): TGTGCCAGCAGCTTGTTTATCTCTGGGGCCAACGTCCTGACTTTC. The chain joins TRBV7-9 to TRBJ2-6, with unresolved D. Germline CDR1 is SEHNR and CDR2 is FQNEAQ (reference sequence). Trimming took 3 bases from V and 0 from J, leaving 6 bases between them. The CDR3 loop spans 15 amino acids.

This clonotype was recorded at least ten times. The genes are TRBV7-2 and TRBJ1-5; D gene ambiguous. The ends were cut back, 2 bases at V and 0 bases at J, with 2 bases in the middle. The CDR3 extends over 13 amino acids. Germline CDR1 reads SGHTA; CDR2 reads FQGNSA. The CDR3 spells CASSLISNQPQHF. The CDR3 coding sequence is TGTGCCAGCAGCTTAATTAGCAATCAGCCCCAGCATTTT.

The chain is built from TRBV24-1 and TRBJ2-7; 7 nucleotides agree with TRBD1. Per germline, CDR1 KGHDR and CDR2 SFDVKD. This CDR3 has 15 residues. V dropped 5 bases and J dropped 5; count of bases not matched to a gene: 11. The CDR3 is CATSARTGRQNEQYF. The CDR3 DNA reads as TGTGCCACCAGTGCAAGGACAGGTCGGCAGAACGAGCAGTACTTC.

This clonotype has ten or more counts. This sequence joins TRBV27 and TRBJ1-1; no clear D. This CDR3 has 13 amino acids. Germline assignment: CDR1 MNHEY and CDR2 SMNVEV (reference sequence). Trimming stripped 5 bases from V and 3 bases from J, with 10 bases between. The CDR3 protein is CASSAAWDTEAFF. The CDR3 DNA reads TGTGCCAGCAGTGCTGCTTGGGACACTGAAGCTTTCTTT.

This clonotype was detected ten times or more. This rearrangement joins TRBV29-1 to TRBJ1-1; 10 positions match TRBD1. CDR3 size: 12 residues. The germline gives CDR1 SQVTM, CDR2 ANQGSEA. With 7 bases clipped from V and 5 bases from J, the junction kept 4 bases outside the gene matches. The DNA of the CDR3 is TGCAGCGGCGGGACAGGGGCTACTGAAGCTTTCTTT. Residues: CSGGTGATEAFF.

The rearrangement joins TRBV6-8 to TRBJ1-1; TRBD1 aligns across 8 bases. Germline CDR1 and CDR2: MNHGY and SAAAGT. The V and J ends lost 7 bases and 4 bases, in that order; junction bases with no gene match: 11. The CDR3 consists of 15 residues. DNA for the CDR3: TGTGCCAGCACCCCTCATACAGGGGGGGCCACTGAAGCTTTCTTT. Translated: CASTPHTGGATEAFF.

In this sample, this clonotype turned up many times. The V gene is TRBV15, the J gene TRBJ2-5, with D possibly being TRBD2 (5 bases). Per germline, CDR1 LNHNV and CDR2 YYDKDF (reference sequence). The V end was cut by 0 bases, the J end by 1 base, with 9 bases between. The CDR3 is 15 residues long. The DNA for the CDR3 is TGTGCCACCAGCAGAGATGGAGCGGCCCAAGAGACCCAGTACTTC. Amino acids: CATSRDGAAQETQYF. Full variable domain (rest looked up from reference TRBV15 and TRBJ2-5): DAMVIQNPRYQVTQFGKPVTLSCSQTLNHNVMYWYQQKSSQAPKLLFHYYDKDFNNEADTPDNFQSRRPNTSFCFLDIRSPGLGDTAMYLCATSRDGAAQETQYFGPGTRLLVL.

The CDR3 sequence is CSAQDRGLDGYTF. CDR3 nucleotide sequence: TGCAGTGCTCAGGACAGGGGGCTTGATGGCTACACCTTC. This chain links TRBV20-1 with TRBJ1-2; 11 nucleotides align to TRBD1. The trim removed 5 bases at V and 6 bases at J, leaving 5 bases unmatched. CDR1 is DFQATT and CDR2 is SNEGSKA in the germline V gene (reference sequence). The CDR3 has 13 residues.